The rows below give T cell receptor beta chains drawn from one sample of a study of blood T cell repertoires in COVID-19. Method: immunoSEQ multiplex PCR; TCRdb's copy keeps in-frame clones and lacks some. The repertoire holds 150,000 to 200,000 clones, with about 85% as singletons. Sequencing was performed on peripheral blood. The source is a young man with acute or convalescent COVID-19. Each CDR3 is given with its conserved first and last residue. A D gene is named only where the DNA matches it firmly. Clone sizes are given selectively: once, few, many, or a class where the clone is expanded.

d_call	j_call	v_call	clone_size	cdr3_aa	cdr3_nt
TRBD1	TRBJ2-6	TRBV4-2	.	CASSQDGQAFSGANVLTF	TGTGCCAGCAGCCAGGACGGACAGGCGTTCTCAGGGGCCAACGTCCTGACTTTC
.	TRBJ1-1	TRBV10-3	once	CAISDGGLNTEAFF	TGTGCCATCAGTGACGGGGGTCTGAACACTGAAGCTTTCTTT
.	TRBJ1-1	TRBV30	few	CASPGQSNTEAFF	TGTGCCTCACCGGGACAATCGAACACTGAAGCTTTCTTT
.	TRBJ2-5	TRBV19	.	CASSVPGLETQYF	TGTGCCAGTTCGGTCCCGGGGTTGGAGACCCAGTACTTC
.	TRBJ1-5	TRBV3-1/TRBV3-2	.	CASSPRGVGNQPQHF	TGTGCCAGCAGCCCCCGCGGGGTGGGCAATCAGCCCCAGCATTTT
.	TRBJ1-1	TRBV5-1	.	CASSTTGGEAFF	TGCGCCAGCAGCACCACGGGTGGTGAAGCTTTCTTT
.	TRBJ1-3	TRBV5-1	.	CASSSVGDLRNTIYF	TGCGCCAGCAGCTCTGTCGGGGACTTGCGAAACACCATATATTTT
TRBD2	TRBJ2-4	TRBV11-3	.	CASSPGGTKNIQYF	TGTGCCAGCAGCCCGGGGGGAACCAAAAACATTCAGTACTTC
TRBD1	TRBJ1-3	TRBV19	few	CASAGQSGNTIYF	TGTGCCAGTGCGGGACAGAGTGGAAACACCATATATTTT
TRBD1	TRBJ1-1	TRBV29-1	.	CSGDRGNTEAFF	TGCAGCGGTGACAGGGGGAACACTGAAGCTTTCTTT